The next 4 T cell receptor beta chains were all read from a single sample in a study of cytomegalovirus exposure and HLA in healthy donors (dated by TCRdb to 2015 to 2018). The library was produced with the immunoSEQ multiplex PCR assay. For the multiplex PCR, a mixture combining 60 forward primers for TCR Vbeta segments and 13 reverse primers for TCR Jbeta segments was used. TCRdb carries this immuneACCESS record with in-frame sequences only. Its versions omit some clonotypes, under half of them owing to an unresolved V gene in the studies checked, with the rest unexplained. For this sample the table gives roughly 160,000 clones, of which approximately 83% were detected only once. The ten largest clones add up to 1.2% of the sample. Sequenced sample: PBMCs. The receptors were sampled from a boy aged 2-9 years in good health and CMV-seronegative.

V and J are TRBV30 and TRBJ2-3, with D unclear. This CDR3 region has 14 residues. V dropped 5 bases and J dropped 1 base, with 13 bases sitting between them. In germline, CDR1 is GTSNPN, CDR2 SVGIG (reference sequence). CDR3 nucleotide sequence: TGTGCCTGGTGGTCTGCGGTCGGCACAGATACGCAGTATTTT. Translation gives CAWWSAVGTDTQYF. Full variable domain (remainder filled in from reference TRBV30 and TRBJ2-3): SQTIHQWPATLVQPVGSPLSLECTVEGTSNPNLYWYRQAAGRGLQLLFYSVGIGQISSEVPQNLSASRPQDRQFILSSKKLLLSDSGFYLCAWWSAVGTDTQYFGPGTRLTVL.

The chain links TRBV6-5 to TRBJ2-5; 9 bases are a match to TRBD2. V was pared by 0 bases and J by 4 bases, with 6 bases of the junction left unmatched. Germline-derived CDR1 and CDR2 are MNHEY and SVGAGI. This CDR3 is built from 16 residues. In nucleotides, the CDR3 is TGTGCCAGCAGTTACTCGGGCGGGGGGGCGGGAGAGACCCAGTACTTC. This sequence encodes CASSYSGGGAGETQYF.

The chain combines TRBV29-1 with TRBJ1-2; no clear D gene. The CDR3 spans 13 residues. V shed 7 bases and J shed 8 bases, with 20 bases lying between them. Germline CDR1 and CDR2: SQVTM and ANQGSEA. The CDR3 DNA reads as TGCAGCGCCGCTGCTCTGTATGACACGGGCTACACCTTC. Its protein is CSAAALYDTGYTF.

The chain employs TRBV2 and TRBJ1-2, with D maybe TRBD1 (5 bases). The germline gives CDR1 SNHLY, CDR2 FYNNEI. The V gene lost 1 base and the J gene lost 4 bases, with 7 bases spanning the gap. The CDR3 consists of 13 residues. This chain's CDR3 is CASSEGGTYGYTF. The CDR3 nucleotides are TGTGCCAGCAGTGAAGGGGGCACCTATGGCTACACCTTC.